Sequencing of this TCR beta chain was carried out in a study of T cell responses to AZD1222 COVID-19 vaccine. Study-wide results and caveats: Just a handful of AZD1222 recipients tested seropositive at baseline.

Sequencing was performed with immunoSEQ multiplex PCR; in TCRdb, only in-frame clones are kept and a portion is missing. Among about 120,000 clones listed, roughly 88% were seen once. A note on this clone: Its antigen is still unknown.

This CDR3 is 13 amino acids long. Trimming removed 3 bases at V and 11 bases at J, with 14 bases between. From germline, CDR1 is MRHNA and CDR2 SNTAGT. Sequencing used peripheral blood, obtained on day 0 of AZD1222 vaccination. The source of this sequence is an adult in good health. V gene TRBV6-4 combines with J gene TRBJ1-5; D possibly corresponds to TRBD1 (6 bases). DNA of the CDR3: TGTGCCAGCAGTGAAAAACAGGGAGGGACCCAGCATTTT. Translating it yields CASSEKQGGTQHF.